This TCR beta chain was observed in a study of shared T cell receptors in the human thymus. This CDR3 region has 16 residues. Between the trimmed V and J ends, which lost 0 bases and 3 bases, there was a span of 14 bases. Germline CDR1 and CDR2: MNHEY and SMNVEV (reference sequence). The table came from immunoSEQ multiplex PCR; TCRdb's copy has only in-frame clones and leaves some out. Of hundreds of thousands of clones listed, around three quarters are singletons. Another study also made use of these data, one on human thymus T cells. That study adds: Serving as donors were healthy Finnish infants, each of whom was having open corrective surgery for congenital heart defects. Thymic material originated from resections removed in the course of corrective heart surgery. Repertoires from thymus and blood appeared to show biased V and J gene usage. Overlap was high between thymic repertoires from unrelated individuals, as reported in related research.

The TCR comes from a boy in the first two years of life with a congenital heart defect. The gene calls are TRBV27 and TRBJ2-5, with D tentatively TRBD1 (8 bases). The source material was thymocytes. The DNA of the CDR3 is TGTGCCAGCAGTTTATCGAACAGGGGGGGTGAAGAGACCCAGTACTTC. Translation gives CASSLSNRGGEETQYF.